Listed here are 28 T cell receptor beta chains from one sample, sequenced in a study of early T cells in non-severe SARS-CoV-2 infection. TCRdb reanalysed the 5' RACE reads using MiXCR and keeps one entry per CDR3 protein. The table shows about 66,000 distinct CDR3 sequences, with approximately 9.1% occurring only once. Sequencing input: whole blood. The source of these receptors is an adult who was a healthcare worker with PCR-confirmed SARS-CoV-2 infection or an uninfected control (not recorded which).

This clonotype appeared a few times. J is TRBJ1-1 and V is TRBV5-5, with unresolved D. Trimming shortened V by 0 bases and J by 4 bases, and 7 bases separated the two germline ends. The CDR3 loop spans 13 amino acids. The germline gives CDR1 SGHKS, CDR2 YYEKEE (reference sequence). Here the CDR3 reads CASSLGASTEAFF. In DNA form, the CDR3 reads TGTGCCAGCAGCTTGGGGGCAAGCACTGAAGCTTTCTTT.

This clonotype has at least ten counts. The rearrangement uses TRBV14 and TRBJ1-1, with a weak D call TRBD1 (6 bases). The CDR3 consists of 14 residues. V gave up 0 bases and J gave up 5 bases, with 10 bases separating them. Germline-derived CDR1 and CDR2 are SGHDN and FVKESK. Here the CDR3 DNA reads TGTGCCAGCAGCCAAGAGAGGGGGGGGACTGAAGCTTTCTTT. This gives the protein CASSQERGGTEAFF.

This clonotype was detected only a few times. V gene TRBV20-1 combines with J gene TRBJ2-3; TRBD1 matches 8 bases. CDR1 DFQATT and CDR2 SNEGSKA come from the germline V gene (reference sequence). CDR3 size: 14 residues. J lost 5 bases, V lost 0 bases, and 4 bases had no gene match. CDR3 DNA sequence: TGCAGTGCTAGAGACACAGGGGGTGAAGATACGCAGTATTTT. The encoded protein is CSARDTGGEDTQYF.

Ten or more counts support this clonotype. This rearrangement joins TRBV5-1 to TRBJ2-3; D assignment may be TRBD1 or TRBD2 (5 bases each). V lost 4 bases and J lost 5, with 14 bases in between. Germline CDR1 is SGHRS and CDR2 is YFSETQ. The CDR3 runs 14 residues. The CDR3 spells CASSPGTMGDTQYF. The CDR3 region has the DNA TGCGCCAGCAGCCCTGGGACCATGGGAGATACGCAGTATTTT.

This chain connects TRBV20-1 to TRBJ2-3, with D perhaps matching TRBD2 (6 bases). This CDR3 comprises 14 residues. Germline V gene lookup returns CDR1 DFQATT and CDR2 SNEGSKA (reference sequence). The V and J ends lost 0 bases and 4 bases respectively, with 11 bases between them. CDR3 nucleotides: TGCAGTGCTAGAGATATCGGGGGTTCAGATACGCAGTATTTT. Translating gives CSARDIGGSDTQYF.

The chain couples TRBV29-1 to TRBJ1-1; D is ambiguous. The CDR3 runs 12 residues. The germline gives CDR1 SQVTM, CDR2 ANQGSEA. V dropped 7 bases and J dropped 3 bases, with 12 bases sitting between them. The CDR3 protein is CSGREMDTEAFF. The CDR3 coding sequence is TGCAGCGGAAGGGAGATGGACACTGAAGCTTTCTTT.

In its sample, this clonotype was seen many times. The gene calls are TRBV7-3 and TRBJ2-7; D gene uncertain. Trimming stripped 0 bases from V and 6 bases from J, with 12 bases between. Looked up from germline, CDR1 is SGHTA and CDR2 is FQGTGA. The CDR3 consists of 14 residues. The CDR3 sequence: CASSLTPGVREQYF. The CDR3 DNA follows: TGTGCCAGCAGCTTAACGCCGGGTGTCCGCGAGCAGTACTTC.

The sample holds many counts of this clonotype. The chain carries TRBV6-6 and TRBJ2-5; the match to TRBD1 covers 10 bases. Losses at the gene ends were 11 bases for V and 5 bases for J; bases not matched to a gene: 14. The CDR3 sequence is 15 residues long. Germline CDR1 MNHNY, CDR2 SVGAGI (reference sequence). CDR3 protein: CASTGQTGGLETQYF. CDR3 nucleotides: TGTGCCTCGACGGGGCAGACAGGGGGCTTGGAGACCCAGTACTTC.

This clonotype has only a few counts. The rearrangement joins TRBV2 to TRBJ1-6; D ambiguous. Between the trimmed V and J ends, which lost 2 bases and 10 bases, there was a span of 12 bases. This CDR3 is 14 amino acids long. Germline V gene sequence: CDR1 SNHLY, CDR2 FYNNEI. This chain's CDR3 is CASSENHGGSPLHF. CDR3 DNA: TGTGCCAGCAGTGAAAACCATGGCGGGTCACCCCTCCACTTT.

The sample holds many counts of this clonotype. In DNA, the CDR3 is TGCAGCGTCCAACAACAAAGTGAGGACACTGAAGCTTTCTTT. Amino acids: CSVQQQSEDTEAFF. The genes are TRBV29-1 and TRBJ1-1; D gene ambiguous. Germline values: CDR1 SQVTM, CDR2 ANQGSEA. The CDR3 is 14 residues long. V was clipped by 6 bases and J by 3 bases, with 17 bases between them.

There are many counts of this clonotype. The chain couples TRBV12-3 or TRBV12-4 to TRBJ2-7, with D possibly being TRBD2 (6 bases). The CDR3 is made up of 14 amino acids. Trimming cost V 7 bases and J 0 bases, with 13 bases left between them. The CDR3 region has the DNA TGTGCCAGCAAATCCAGCGGGTCCTCCTACGAGCAGTACTTC. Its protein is CASKSSGSSYEQYF.

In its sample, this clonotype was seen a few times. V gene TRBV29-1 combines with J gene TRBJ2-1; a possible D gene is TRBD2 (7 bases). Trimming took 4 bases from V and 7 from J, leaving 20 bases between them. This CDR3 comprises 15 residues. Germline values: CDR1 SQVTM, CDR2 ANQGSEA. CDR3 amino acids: CSVASGGGRGNEQFF. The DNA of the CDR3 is TGCAGCGTTGCCTCTGGGGGCGGGAGAGGGAATGAGCAGTTCTTC.

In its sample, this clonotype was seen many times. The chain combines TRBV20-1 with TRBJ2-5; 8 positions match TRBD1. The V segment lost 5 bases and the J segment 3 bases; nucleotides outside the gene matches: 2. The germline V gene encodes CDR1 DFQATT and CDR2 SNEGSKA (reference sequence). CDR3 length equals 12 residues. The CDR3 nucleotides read TGCAGTGCTTGGACAGGGAAAGAGACCCAGTACTTC. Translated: CSAWTGKETQYF.

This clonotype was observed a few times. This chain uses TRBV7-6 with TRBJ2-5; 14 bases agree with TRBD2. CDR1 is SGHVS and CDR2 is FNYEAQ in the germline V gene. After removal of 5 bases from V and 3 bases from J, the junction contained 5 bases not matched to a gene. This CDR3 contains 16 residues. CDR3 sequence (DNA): TGTGCCAGCAGCCCAGGGACTAGCGGGAGTAAAGAGACCCAGTACTTC. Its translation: CASSPGTSGSKETQYF.

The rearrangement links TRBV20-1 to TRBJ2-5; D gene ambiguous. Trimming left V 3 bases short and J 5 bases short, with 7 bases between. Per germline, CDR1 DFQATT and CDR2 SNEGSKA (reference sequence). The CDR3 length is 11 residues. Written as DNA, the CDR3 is TGCAGTGCTAGCCTCGGGGAGACCCAGTACTTC. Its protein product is CSASLGETQYF.

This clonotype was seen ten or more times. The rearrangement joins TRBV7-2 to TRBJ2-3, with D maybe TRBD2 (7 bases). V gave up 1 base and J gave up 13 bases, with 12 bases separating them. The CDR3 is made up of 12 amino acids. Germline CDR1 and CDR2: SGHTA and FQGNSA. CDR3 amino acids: CASSLDRAGEYF. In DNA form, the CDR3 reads TGTGCCAGCAGCTTAGACAGGGCGGGGGAGTATTTT.

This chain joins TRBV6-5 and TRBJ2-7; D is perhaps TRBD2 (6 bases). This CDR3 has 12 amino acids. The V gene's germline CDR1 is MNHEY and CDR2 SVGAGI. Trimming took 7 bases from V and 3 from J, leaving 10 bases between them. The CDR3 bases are TGTGCCAGCACCGGGACTTTCTACGAGCAGTACTTC. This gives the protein CASTGTFYEQYF.

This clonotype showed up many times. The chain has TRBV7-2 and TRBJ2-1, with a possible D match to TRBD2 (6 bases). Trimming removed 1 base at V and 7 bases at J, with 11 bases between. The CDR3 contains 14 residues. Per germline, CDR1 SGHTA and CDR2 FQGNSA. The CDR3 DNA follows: TGTGCCAGCAGCTTAGGGGACTCGAGAAATGAGCAGTTCTTC. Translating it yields CASSLGDSRNEQFF.

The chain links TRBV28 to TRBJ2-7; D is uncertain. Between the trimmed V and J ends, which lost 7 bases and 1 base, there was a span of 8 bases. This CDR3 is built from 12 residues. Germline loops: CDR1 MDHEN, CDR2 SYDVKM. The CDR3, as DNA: TGTGCCAGCACCATGGGGTCCTACGAGCAGTACTTC. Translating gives CASTMGSYEQYF.

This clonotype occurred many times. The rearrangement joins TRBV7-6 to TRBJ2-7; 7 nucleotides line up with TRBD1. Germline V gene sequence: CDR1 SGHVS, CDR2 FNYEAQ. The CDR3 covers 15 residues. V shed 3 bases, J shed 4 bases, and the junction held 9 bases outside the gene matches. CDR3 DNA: TGTGCCAGCAGCTTTGACGACAGGGCCGCTTACGAGCAGTACTTC. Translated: CASSFDDRAAYEQYF.

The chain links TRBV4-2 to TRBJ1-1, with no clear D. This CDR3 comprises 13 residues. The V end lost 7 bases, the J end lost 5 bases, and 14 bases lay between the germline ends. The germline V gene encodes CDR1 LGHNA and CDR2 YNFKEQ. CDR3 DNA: TGTGCCAGCATAACGATAGGAGGGACTGAAGCTTTCTTT. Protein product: CASITIGGTEAFF.

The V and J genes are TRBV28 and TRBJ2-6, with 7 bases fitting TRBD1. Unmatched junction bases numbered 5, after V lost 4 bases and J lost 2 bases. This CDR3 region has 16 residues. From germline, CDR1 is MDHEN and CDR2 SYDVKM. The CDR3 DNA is TGTGCCAGCAGTTCCCTGACAGGGCCTGGGGCCAACGTCCTGACTTTC. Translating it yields CASSSLTGPGANVLTF.

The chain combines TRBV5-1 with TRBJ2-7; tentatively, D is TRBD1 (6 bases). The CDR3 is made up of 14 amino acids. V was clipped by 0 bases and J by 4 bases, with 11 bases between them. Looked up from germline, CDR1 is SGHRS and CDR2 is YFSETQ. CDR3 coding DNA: TGCGCCAGCAGCTTGGACCTCAGGGGATACGAGCAGTACTTC. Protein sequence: CASSLDLRGYEQYF. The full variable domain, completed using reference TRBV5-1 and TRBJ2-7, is KAGVTQTPRYLIKTRGQQVTLSCSPISGHRSVSWYQQTPGQGLQFLFEYFSETQRNKGNFPGRFSGRQFSNSRSEMNVSTLELGDSALYLCASSLDLRGYEQYFGPGTRLTVT.

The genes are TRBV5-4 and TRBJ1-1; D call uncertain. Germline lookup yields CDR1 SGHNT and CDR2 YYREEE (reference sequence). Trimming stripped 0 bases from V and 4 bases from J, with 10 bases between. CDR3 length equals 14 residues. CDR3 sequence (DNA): TGTGCCAGCAGCTTGGATTTGGGTACCACTGAAGCTTTCTTT. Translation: CASSLDLGTTEAFF.

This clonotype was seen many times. The CDR3 is CSARYSAGGVYNEQFF. The CDR3 DNA follows: TGCAGTGCTAGATATTCAGCGGGAGGGGTATACAATGAGCAGTTCTTC. The chain recombines TRBV20-1 with TRBJ2-1; 10 bases align to TRBD2. The CDR3 extends over 16 amino acids. The ends lost 2 bases at V and 4 bases at J; junction bases unmatched: 8. Per the germline V gene, CDR1 is DFQATT and CDR2 is SNEGSKA (reference sequence).

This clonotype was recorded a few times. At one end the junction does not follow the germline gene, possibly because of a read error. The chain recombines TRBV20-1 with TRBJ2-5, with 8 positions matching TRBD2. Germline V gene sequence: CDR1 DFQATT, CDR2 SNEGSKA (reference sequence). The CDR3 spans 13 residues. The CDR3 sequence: CSAQGTSQGTQYF. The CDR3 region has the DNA TGCAGTGCTCAAGGGACTAGTCAAGGGACCCAGTACTTC.

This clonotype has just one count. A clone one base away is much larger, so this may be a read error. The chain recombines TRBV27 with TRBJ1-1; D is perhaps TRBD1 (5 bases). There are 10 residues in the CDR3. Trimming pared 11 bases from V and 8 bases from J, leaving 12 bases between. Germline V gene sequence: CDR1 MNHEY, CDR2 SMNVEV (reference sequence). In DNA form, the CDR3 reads TGTGCCTACACGGGGACGGAAGCTTTCTTT. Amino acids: CAYTGTEAFF.

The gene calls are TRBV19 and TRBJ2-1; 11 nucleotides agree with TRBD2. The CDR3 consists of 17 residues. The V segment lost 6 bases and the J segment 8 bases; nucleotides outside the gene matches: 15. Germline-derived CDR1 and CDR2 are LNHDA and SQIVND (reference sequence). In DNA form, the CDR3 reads TGTGCCAGTAGAACAGGGCCGACTTTAGCGGGAGGGTATGAGCAGTTCTTC. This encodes CASRTGPTLAGGYEQFF.